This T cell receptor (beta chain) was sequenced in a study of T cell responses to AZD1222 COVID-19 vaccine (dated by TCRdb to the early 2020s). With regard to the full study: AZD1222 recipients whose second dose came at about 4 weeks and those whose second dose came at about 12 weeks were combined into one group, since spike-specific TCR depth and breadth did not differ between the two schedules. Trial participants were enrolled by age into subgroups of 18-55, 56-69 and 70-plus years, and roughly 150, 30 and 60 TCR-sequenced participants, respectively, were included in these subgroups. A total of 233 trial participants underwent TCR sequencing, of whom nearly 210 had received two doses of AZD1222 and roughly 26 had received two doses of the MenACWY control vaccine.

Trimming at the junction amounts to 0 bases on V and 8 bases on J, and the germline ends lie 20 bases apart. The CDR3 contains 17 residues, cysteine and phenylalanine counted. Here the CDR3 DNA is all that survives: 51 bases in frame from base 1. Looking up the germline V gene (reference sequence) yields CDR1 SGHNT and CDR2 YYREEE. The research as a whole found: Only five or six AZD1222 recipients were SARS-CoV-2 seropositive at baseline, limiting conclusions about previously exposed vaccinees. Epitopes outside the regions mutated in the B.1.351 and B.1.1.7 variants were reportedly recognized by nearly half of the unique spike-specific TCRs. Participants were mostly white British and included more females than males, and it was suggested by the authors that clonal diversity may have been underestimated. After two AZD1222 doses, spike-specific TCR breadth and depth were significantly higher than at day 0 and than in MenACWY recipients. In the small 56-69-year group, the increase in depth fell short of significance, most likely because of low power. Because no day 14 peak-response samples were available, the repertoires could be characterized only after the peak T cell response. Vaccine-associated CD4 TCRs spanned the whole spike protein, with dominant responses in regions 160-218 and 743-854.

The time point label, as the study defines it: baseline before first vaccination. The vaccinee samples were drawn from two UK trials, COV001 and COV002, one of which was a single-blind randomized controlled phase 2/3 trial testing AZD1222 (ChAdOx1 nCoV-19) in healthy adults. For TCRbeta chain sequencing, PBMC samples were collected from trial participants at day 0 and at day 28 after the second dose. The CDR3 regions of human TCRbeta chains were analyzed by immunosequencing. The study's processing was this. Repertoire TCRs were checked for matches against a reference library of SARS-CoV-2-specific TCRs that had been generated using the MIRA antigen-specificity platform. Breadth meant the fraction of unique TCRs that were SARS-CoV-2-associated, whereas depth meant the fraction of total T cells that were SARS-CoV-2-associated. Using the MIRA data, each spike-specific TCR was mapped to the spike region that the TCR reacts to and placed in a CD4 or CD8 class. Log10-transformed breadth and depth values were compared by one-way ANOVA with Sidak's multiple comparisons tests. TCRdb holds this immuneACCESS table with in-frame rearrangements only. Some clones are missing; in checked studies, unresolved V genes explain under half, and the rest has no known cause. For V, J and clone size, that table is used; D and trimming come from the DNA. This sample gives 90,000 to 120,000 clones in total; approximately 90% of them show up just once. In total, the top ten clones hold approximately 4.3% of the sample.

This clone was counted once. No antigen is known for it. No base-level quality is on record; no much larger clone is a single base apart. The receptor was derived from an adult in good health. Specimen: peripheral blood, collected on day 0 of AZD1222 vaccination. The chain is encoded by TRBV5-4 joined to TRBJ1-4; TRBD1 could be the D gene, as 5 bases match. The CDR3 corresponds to CASSLVSGQGGGEKLFF. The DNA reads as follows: TGTGCCAGCAGCTTGGTGTCGGGGCAGGGAGGTGGAGAAAAACTGTTTTTT.